One sample yielded the 24 T cell receptor beta chains listed below, sequenced in a study of T cells after yellow fever vaccination. MiXCR was run by TCRdb on the 5' RACE reads, yielding one entry per CDR3 protein. The table lists some 110,000 distinct CDR3 sequences, 6.5% to 8% of them singletons, with 2.5% in the top ten. This specimen was CD4+ T cells sorted from PBMCs, taken 10 to 11 days after the first yellow fever vaccination. The receptors derive from a man aged 18 to 30 who received the YFV17D yellow fever vaccine.

V usage is TRBV15 and J usage is TRBJ2-5, with D maybe TRBD2 (5 bases). The V end was cut by 0 bases, the J end by 4 bases, with 12 bases between. The CDR3 totals 15 residues. Germline-derived CDR1 and CDR2 are LNHNV and YYDKDF (reference sequence). CDR3 DNA: TGTGCCACCAGCAGAGACCGCGCAGGAGGAGAGACCCAGTACTTC. Translating it yields CATSRDRAGGETQYF.

This clonotype was recorded once. This chain links TRBV5-1 with TRBJ2-6; 7 nucleotides align to TRBD1. Germline assignment: CDR1 SGHRS and CDR2 YFSETQ. This CDR3 has 15 residues. V trimming: 3 bases; J trimming: 2 bases; junction bases outside the gene matches: 2. The CDR3 region has the DNA TGCGCCAGCAGCTCCGGGACAGCTGGGGCCAACGTCCTGACTTTC. Translated, it gives CASSSGTAGANVLTF. Looking up the rest from reference TRBV5-1 and TRBJ2-6 gives the full variable domain: KAGVTQTPRYLIKTRGQQVTLSCSPISGHRSVSWYQQTPGQGLQFLFEYFSETQRNKGNFPGRFSGRQFSNSRSEMNVSTLELGDSALYLCASSSGTAGANVLTFGAGSRLTVL.

This clonotype was detected only a few times. The chain links TRBV5-4 to TRBJ2-3; no firm D call. This CDR3 has 14 amino acids. V was shortened by 5 bases and J by 0 bases, with 10 bases between the two germline ends. Germline V CDR1 and CDR2: SGHNT, YYREEE (reference sequence). CDR3 region: CASRVQSSTDTQYF. The DNA of the CDR3 is TGTGCCAGCAGAGTACAGTCTAGCACAGATACGCAGTATTTT.

The genes are TRBV5-6 and TRBJ2-5; no reliable D call. With 0 bases removed from V and 1 base from J, the gap between germline ends came to 7 bases. The CDR3 contains 14 residues. From germline, CDR1 is SGHDT and CDR2 YYEEEE. The CDR3 region is CASSLDGSQETQYF. The CDR3 DNA sequence: TGTGCCAGCAGCTTGGACGGCAGCCAAGAGACCCAGTACTTC.

This clonotype was recorded a few times. The J gene is TRBJ1-5, the V gene TRBV7-2, with a tentative D call TRBD1 (5 bases). Germline V CDR1 and CDR2: SGHTA, FQGNSA. The V end lost 1 base, the J end lost 3 bases, and 13 bases lay between the germline ends. CDR3 size: 16 residues. CDR3 sequence reads: CASSLVGGNTNQPQHF. The CDR3 nucleotides are TGTGCCAGCAGCTTAGTTGGGGGAAACACCAATCAGCCCCAGCATTTT.

The table lists this clonotype with many counts. The rearrangement uses TRBV7-2 and TRBJ1-1; the D gene is possibly TRBD1 (6 bases). Germline assignment: CDR1 SGHTA and CDR2 FQGNSA. V lost 6 bases and J 4 bases, leaving 18 bases between the germline ends. The CDR3 totals 15 residues. CDR3 sequence: CASSPSGARGTEAFF. In nucleotides, the CDR3 is TGTGCCAGCAGTCCATCGGGGGCGCGGGGCACTGAAGCTTTCTTT.

A note on this clonotype: It may be a read error: a sequence one base away is much more abundant. The chain uses TRBV6-2 or TRBV6-3 and TRBJ2-7; D is unclear. Trimming removed 6 bases at V and 0 bases at J, with 15 bases between. The CDR3 sequence is 15 residues long. Germline CDR1 and CDR2: MNHEY and SVGEGT. CDR3 amino acids: CASSVVDRASYEQYF. In nucleotides, the CDR3 is TGTGCCAGCAGCGTCGTGGATCGTGCCTCCTACGAGCAGTACTTC.

This clonotype was seen at least ten times. The chain combines TRBV5-1 with TRBJ1-1; no clear D gene. V was shortened by 4 bases and J by 5 bases, with 15 bases between the two germline ends. The germline V gene has CDR1 SGHRS and CDR2 YFSETQ. The CDR3 totals 14 residues. Here the CDR3 reads CASSALPTGTEAFF. Here the CDR3 DNA reads TGCGCCAGCAGCGCCCTTCCGACTGGGACTGAAGCTTTCTTT.

This clonotype has a count of ten or more. The genes are TRBV5-5 and TRBJ1-2; TRBD1 matches 8 bases. After removal of 4 bases from V and 6 bases from J, the junction contained 5 bases not matched to a gene. The CDR3 spans 13 residues. CDR1 is SGHKS and CDR2 is YYEKEE in the germline V gene (reference sequence). The CDR3 DNA reads TGTGCCAGCAGCGGAACAGGGGGAGATGGCTACACCTTC. Amino acids: CASSGTGGDGYTF.

This clonotype was counted many times. The V call is TRBV20-1, the J call TRBJ1-5; D not resolved. Trimming left V 3 bases short and J 4 bases short, with 13 bases between. Germline loops: CDR1 DFQATT, CDR2 SNEGSKA (reference sequence). The CDR3 extends over 14 amino acids. CDR3 amino acids: CSASPLRANQPQHF. The DNA for the CDR3 is TGCAGTGCTAGCCCCCTCCGGGCTAATCAGCCCCAGCATTTT.

This clonotype was seen a handful of times. The chain has TRBV6-6 and TRBJ1-2, with D uncertain. Germline V gene data show CDR1 as MNHNY and CDR2 as SVGAGI (reference sequence). V lost 8 bases to trimming and J lost 3 bases, with 10 bases between them. The CDR3 extends over 12 amino acids. The CDR3: CASQNGDYGYTF. The DNA of the CDR3 is TGTGCCAGCCAAAACGGAGACTATGGCTACACCTTC.

This clonotype has ten or more counts. The rearrangement links TRBV6-5 to TRBJ2-7; unclear D gene. CDR3 length: 15 amino acids. Per germline, CDR1 MNHEY and CDR2 SVGAGI. Trimming removed 3 bases at V and 0 bases at J, with 12 bases between. As DNA, the CDR3 is TGTGCCAGCAGTTATGGGGATCAAAGCTCCTACGAGCAGTACTTC. Translating gives CASSYGDQSSYEQYF.

This clonotype has ten or more counts. The chain couples TRBV5-5 to TRBJ1-2; 8 bases are a match to TRBD1. CDR3 length equals 13 residues. Germline values: CDR1 SGHKS, CDR2 YYEKEE (reference sequence). Germline trimming cut 6 bases from V and 4 bases from J; bases unmatched to any gene: 5. CDR3 coding DNA: TGTGCCAGCACTATGGACAGGGCCTATGGCTACACCTTC. This sequence encodes CASTMDRAYGYTF.

This clonotype was recorded many times. The CDR3 bases are TGCGCCAGCAGCCGGGGGCTAGCGGGATACCAAGAGACCCAGTACTTC. Its protein product is CASSRGLAGYQETQYF. This chain uses TRBV5-1 with TRBJ2-5; 9 bases map to TRBD2. The CDR3 extends over 16 amino acids. J gave up 0 bases and V 4 bases, and 7 bases lay outside the gene matches. Germline values: CDR1 SGHRS, CDR2 YFSETQ.

This clonotype was observed at least ten times. The rearrangement links TRBV4-1 to TRBJ2-3; 7 bases agree with TRBD2. Germline CDR1 reads MGHRA; CDR2 reads YSYEKL. CDR3 length: 15 residues. V lost 4 bases, J lost 2 bases, and 6 bases stayed unmatched. In nucleotides, the CDR3 is TGCGCCAGCAGCCGCACTAGCGAACCCACAGATACGCAGTATTTT. Encoded protein: CASSRTSEPTDTQYF.

This clonotype was detected a few times. The chain uses TRBV19 and TRBJ2-1; 9 bases fit TRBD1. The V segment lost 6 bases and the J segment 1 base; nucleotides outside the gene matches: 7. The CDR3 runs 16 residues. Germline V gene data show CDR1 as LNHDA and CDR2 as SQIVND (reference sequence). Here the CDR3 reads CASSPRGTGSYNEQFF. CDR3 in DNA: TGTGCCAGTAGCCCCCGGGGGACAGGGTCCTACAATGAGCAGTTCTTC.

This clonotype was picked up a small number of times. This chain joins TRBV5-4 and TRBJ2-5, with 8 bases fitting TRBD1. Germline CDR1 is SGHNT and CDR2 is YYREEE (reference sequence). CDR3 length equals 16 residues. V gave up 2 bases and J gave up 0 bases; unmatched junction bases: 6. The CDR3 DNA is TGTGCCAGCAGCTTAGGACAGGGCTTGTACCAAGAGACCCAGTACTTC. The encoded protein is CASSLGQGLYQETQYF.

In its sample, this clonotype was seen many times. This chain joins TRBV28 and TRBJ1-5; no clear D. Germline V gene sequence: CDR1 MDHEN, CDR2 SYDVKM. V was trimmed by 5 bases and J by 7 bases, leaving 15 bases between them. There are 14 residues in the CDR3. The CDR3 DNA reads as TGTGCCAGCAGTCCCCCGACCATCCGGCAGCCCCAGCATTTT. Protein product: CASSPPTIRQPQHF. The full variable domain, with the rest looked up from reference TRBV28 and TRBJ1-5, is DVKVTQSSRYLVKRTGEKVFLECVQDMDHENMFWYRQDPGLGLRLIYFSYDVKMKEKGDIPEGYSVSREKKERFSLILESASTNQTSMYLCASSPPTIRQPQHFGDGTRLSIL.

This clonotype was observed a handful of times. V usage is TRBV20-1 and J usage is TRBJ2-1, with 15 bases lining up with TRBD2. The V gene's germline CDR1 is DFQATT and CDR2 SNEGSKA (reference sequence). The CDR3 has 14 residues. The junction had 6 bases not matched to a gene; V was cut back by 5 bases and J by 10 bases. CDR3 region: CSARTSGGANEQFF. DNA of the CDR3: TGCAGTGCTCGGACTAGCGGGGGGGCGAACGAGCAGTTCTTC.

This clonotype was picked up a small number of times. This rearrangement joins TRBV4-3 to TRBJ1-2; tentative D call: TRBD1 (5 bases). The CDR3 totals 16 residues. CDR1 and CDR2 from the germline V gene are LGHNA and YSLEER. Trimming removed 0 bases from V and 8 bases from J, with 19 bases in between. The CDR3 sequence: CASSQDRQGIVYGYTF. The CDR3 DNA reads as TGCGCCAGCAGCCAAGATAGGCAGGGAATTGTGTACGGCTACACCTTC.

This clonotype has just a few counts. The rearrangement uses TRBV5-1 and TRBJ2-5; D may be TRBD2 (5 bases). Germline assignment: CDR1 SGHRS and CDR2 YFSETQ. V lost 0 bases to trimming and J lost 0 bases, with 12 bases between them. CDR3 length: 16 amino acids. CDR3: CASSLGVSGNQETQYF. The CDR3 bases are TGCGCCAGCAGCTTGGGGGTATCCGGGAACCAAGAGACCCAGTACTTC.

There are many counts of this clonotype. The chain employs TRBV20-1 and TRBJ2-1; 8 bases align to TRBD2. Germline values: CDR1 DFQATT, CDR2 SNEGSKA (reference sequence). V gave up 5 bases and J gave up 7 bases; unmatched junction bases: 10. This CDR3 contains 14 residues. In nucleotides, the CDR3 is TGCAGTGCTGCACGGGGGGGTAGGAAGAATGAGCAGTTCTTC. It encodes CSAARGGRKNEQFF.

This clonotype appeared many times. This chain links TRBV20-1 with TRBJ2-5, with 8 bases fitting TRBD1. Germline V gene lookup returns CDR1 DFQATT and CDR2 SNEGSKA (reference sequence). The length of the CDR3 is 14 residues. V shed 6 bases, J shed 5 bases, and the junction held 11 bases outside the gene matches. Here the CDR3 DNA reads TGCAGTGCGAGGGACAGGTTATCGCAGGAGACCCAGTACTTC. It yields the protein CSARDRLSQETQYF.

The rearrangement uses TRBV6-2 or TRBV6-3 and TRBJ1-4; D may be TRBD1 (5 bases). The CDR3 runs 14 residues. Trimming left V 0 bases short and J 8 bases short, with 10 bases between. Germline CDR1 is MNHEY and CDR2 is SVGEGT. This CDR3 reads CASSYSLRGEKLFF. Here the CDR3 DNA reads TGTGCCAGCAGTTACTCGCTGCGGGGGGAAAAACTGTTTTTT.